This TCR beta chain stems from a study of blood T cell repertoires in COVID-19. Overall study context: Donors in the United States, Italy and Spain gave samples during acute or convalescent COVID-19.

The CDR3 sequence is 17 residues long. V dropped 0 bases and J dropped 6 bases, with 19 bases sitting between them. Germline CDR1 and CDR2: SGHRS and YFSETQ. In the study's own analysis: For nucleated cells, counts were estimated from reference gene primer amplification. Clones were read by immunoSEQ multiplex PCR, and TCRdb kept only the in-frame ones, dropping some. The DNA was the basis for D and trimming; V, J and clone size are from that table. There are 80,000 or so clones in the sample; around 84% occur only once, and about a third lies in the top ten. The V and J genes are TRBV5-1 and TRBJ2-1; maybe TRBD1 (5 bases). This TCR was recovered from a woman in her 70s with acute or convalescent COVID-19. The sequenced sample consisted of peripheral blood. CDR3 nucleotide sequence: TGCGCCAGCAGCTTGGAGGGGTTTCCGGCAGGGTTCAATGAGCAGTTCTTC. As protein: CASSLEGFPAGFNEQFF.